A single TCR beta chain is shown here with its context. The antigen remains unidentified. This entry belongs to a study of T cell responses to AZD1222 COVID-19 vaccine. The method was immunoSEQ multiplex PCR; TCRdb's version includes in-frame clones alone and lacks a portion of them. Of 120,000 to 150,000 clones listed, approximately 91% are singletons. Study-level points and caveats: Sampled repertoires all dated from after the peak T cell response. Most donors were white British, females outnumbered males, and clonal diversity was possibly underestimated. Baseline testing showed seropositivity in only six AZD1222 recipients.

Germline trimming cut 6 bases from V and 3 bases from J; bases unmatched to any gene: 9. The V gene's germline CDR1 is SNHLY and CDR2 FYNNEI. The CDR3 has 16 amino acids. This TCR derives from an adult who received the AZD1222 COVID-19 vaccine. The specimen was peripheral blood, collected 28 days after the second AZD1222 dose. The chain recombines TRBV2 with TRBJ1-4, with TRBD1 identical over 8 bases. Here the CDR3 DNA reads TGTGCCAGCAGCCGGACAGGGAATGTACCTAATGAAAAACTGTTTTTT. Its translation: CASSRTGNVPNEKLFF.